These 2 T cell receptor beta chains came from one sample sequenced in a study of blood T cell repertoires in COVID-19. The assay was immunoSEQ multiplex PCR, and TCRdb's table has in-frame clones only and misses some. The sample consists of tens of thousands of clones, 84% of them appearing once. The sequencing input was peripheral blood. Every receptor here comes from a man between 60 and 75 years old with acute or convalescent COVID-19.

V usage is TRBV3-1 (or the pseudogene TRBV3-2) and J usage is TRBJ2-7; 10 bases align to TRBD1. V was clipped by 3 bases and J by 9 bases; unmatched bases: 8. This CDR3 is 14 amino acids long. Germline CDR1 LGHDT, CDR2 YNNKEL (reference sequence). This CDR3 is CASSHRDRGNGQYF. In DNA form, the CDR3 reads TGTGCCAGCAGCCACCGGGACAGGGGTAATGGGCAGTACTTC.

The J gene is TRBJ1-2, the V gene TRBV7-9, with D perhaps matching TRBD1 (5 bases). The V gene lost 2 bases and the J gene lost 7 bases, with 14 bases spanning the gap. Germline V gene lookup returns CDR1 SEHNR and CDR2 FQNEAQ (reference sequence). The CDR3 length is 14 residues. CDR3 loop: CASSLLGRAVGYTF. CDR3 DNA sequence: TGTGCCAGCAGCTTATTAGGCAGGGCGGTTGGCTACACCTTC. Drawing the rest from reference TRBV7-9 and TRBJ1-2, the complete variable domain is DTGVSQNPRHKITKRGQNVTFRCDPISEHNRLYWYRQTLGQGPEFLTYFQNEAQLEKSRLLSDRFSAERPKGSFSTLEIQRTEQGDSAMYLCASSLLGRAVGYTFGSGTRLTVV.